This paragraph covers one TCR beta chain sequence. What it recognizes is unknown. This entry belongs to a study of cytomegalovirus exposure and HLA in healthy donors. Study context: Out of 398 genotyped donors, roughly 83% belonged to the Caucasian-associated ancestry cluster. Study conclusions and caveats: Later analysis identified a missense DCLRE1C variant that was linked to TCR beta V- and J-gene trimming.

This CDR3 spans 16 amino acids. Deletions cut 3 bases from V and 3 bases from J, with 15 bases between. Germline V gene sequence: CDR1 MNHEY, CDR2 SMNVEV (reference sequence). The primer mix had 60 Vbeta and 13 Jbeta primers. Under the authors' procedure: It was a later analysis that counted roughly 79 million unique TCR beta chains, of which 9 million to 13 million were shared. Only in-frame clones appear in the TCRdb table, and some are missing; sequencing was by immunoSEQ multiplex PCR. The V and J calls and clone size were taken over from that table, and D and trimming were inferred from the DNA. The sample holds 85,000 to 120,000 clones; roughly 74% are singletons and the top ten take 2% to 3%.

The receptor was derived from a man aged 35-49 years in good health and CMV-seronegative. The chain carries TRBV27 and TRBJ2-1; a possible D gene is TRBD2 (7 bases). The specimen was PBMCs. CDR3: CASSFWGGEGYNEQFF. CDR3 coding DNA: TGTGCCAGCAGTTTTTGGGGGGGCGAGGGCTACAATGAGCAGTTCTTC.